The rows below give T cell receptor beta chains drawn from one sample of a study of blood T cells in healthy people across ages. TCRdb re-analysed the 5' RACE reads in MiXCR, keeping a single row per CDR3 protein. The sample lists 1.5 million to 2 million distinct CDR3 sequences, under 30% occurring once. The sequenced sample was blood. These receptors came from a woman aged 25 to 39 in good health. Each CDR3 is given with its conserved first and last residue. The D gene is left open where the match is weak. A row's size may be missing; if present it is once, few, many or a size class.

d_gene	abundance	v_gene	j_gene	CDR3nt	CDR3aa
TRBD2	many	TRBV11-2	TRBJ2-3	TGTGCCAGCAGCTCTCTAGCGGGGGGGCGTACGCAGTATTTT	CASSSLAGGRTQYF
.	.	TRBV2	TRBJ2-7	TGTGCCAGCAACTTGTACAACCGTGGCGAGCAGTACTTC	CASNLYNRGEQYF
.	.	TRBV6-4	TRBJ1-2	TGTGCCAGCCCCCCCTGGCCAACTGGCGCCTACACCTTC	CASPPWPTGAYTF
TRBD2	.	TRBV4-3	TRBJ2-2	TGCGCCAGCAGCCATTGGACTAGTGGGAGGGGCACCGGGGAGCTGTTTTTT	CASSHWTSGRGTGELFF
.	.	TRBV20-1	TRBJ1-2	TGCAGTGCTAGAGATCAAGGGGAATCCAACTATGGCTACACCTTC	CSARDQGESNYGYTF
.	many	TRBV10-3	TRBJ2-5	TGTGCCATCAGTCAGGGGCAAGAGACCCAGTACTTC	CAISQGQETQYF
.	.	TRBV20-1	TRBJ2-3	TGCAGTGCTAGAGATGTGCGGGCGGATACGCAGTATTTT	CSARDVRADTQYF
.	.	TRBV12-3/TRBV12-4	TRBJ1-1	TGTGCCAGCACCTTCGGGAAGAACACTGAAGCTTTCTTT	CASTFGKNTEAFF
.	few	TRBV7-2	TRBJ2-1	TGTGCCGGTACTTCTAGCGCCTCCTACAATGAGCAGTTCTTC	CAGTSSASYNEQFF
.	many	TRBV20-1	TRBJ2-7	TGCAGTGCTAGCCAGGGGCCCAACTCCTACGAGCAGTACTTC	CSASQGPNSYEQYF
TRBD1	.	TRBV29-1	TRBJ1-1	TGCAGTGGGGAAACAGGGGGAGGCACTGAAGCTTTCTTT	CSGETGGGTEAFF
TRBD2	.	TRBV5-1	TRBJ2-3	TGCGCCAGCAGCTTGGGACTAGCGGGAGGGATCCCAGATACGCAGTATTTT	CASSLGLAGGIPDTQYF
.	few	TRBV7-2	TRBJ2-6	TGTGCCAGCAGCCTCAGGGTTAGTGGGGTCAACGTCCTGACTTTC	CASSLRVSGVNVLTF
TRBD1	.	TRBV25-1	TRBJ2-7	TGTGCCAGGGACGTAGTCCTTAGGACAGGGACTTACGAGCAGTACTTC	CARDVVLRTGTYEQYF
TRBD2	once	TRBV5-1	TRBJ2-1	TGCGCCAGCAGCTTGTTGAGCGGGAGTGCTGCTGAGCAGTTCTTC	CASSLLSGSAAEQFF
.	few	TRBV11-2	TRBJ2-3	TGTGCCAGCAGCTCCGGACAGCCAACGCAGTATTTT	CASSSGQPTQYF
.	few	TRBV20-1	TRBJ2-1	TGCAGTGCTAGAGATGAGGGGGGCTTTGAGCAGTTCTTC	CSARDEGGFEQFF
TRBD2	few	TRBV9	TRBJ2-1	TGTGCCAGCAGCGACAGCGGGAGGGACAATGAGCAGTTCTTC	CASSDSGRDNEQFF
.	few	TRBV12-3/TRBV12-4	TRBJ2-1	TGTGCCAGCAGTTTAGTAGGGGGCGGGAAGTCCTACAATGAGCAGTTCTTC	CASSLVGGGKSYNEQFF
TRBD2	.	TRBV11-2	TRBJ2-5	TGTGCCAGCAGCTCCGCCGGGACTAGGGTAGGAGAGACCCAGTACTTC	CASSSAGTRVGETQYF
TRBD1	.	TRBV20-1	TRBJ1-2	TGCAGTGCTTCTATGCTCGGAACAGGGGTGGCTTTC	CSASMLGTGVAF
.	few	TRBV10-3	TRBJ1-1	TGTGCCATCAGTGACCGAGGACAGAGCAACACTGAAGCTTTCTTT	CAISDRGQSNTEAFF
TRBD2	few	TRBV12-3/TRBV12-4	TRBJ2-1	TGTGCCAGCAGTTCCACTAGCGGGAGAAGGAATGAGCAGTTCTTC	CASSSTSGRRNEQFF
TRBD2	.	TRBV18	TRBJ2-1	TGTGCCAGCTCACCGGAGGACTGGGAGGGCAATGAGCAGTTCTTC	CASSPEDWEGNEQFF
.	.	TRBV6-5	TRBJ1-5	TGTGCCAGCAGGAGGGGTGGTAGCAATCAGCCCCAGCATTTT	CASRRGGSNQPQHF
.	few	TRBV2	TRBJ2-4	TGTGCCAGCAGTCCCGGGACGGAGGTTGGCATTCAGTACTTC	CASSPGTEVGIQYF
TRBD2	.	TRBV28	TRBJ2-7	TGTGCCAGCACGGCTAGCGGACTATACGAGCAGTACTTC	CASTASGLYEQYF